This record looks at one T cell receptor (beta chain) sequence and its context. No antigen is known for it. The CDR3 is 16 amino acids. With V trimmed by 6 bases and J by 7 bases, 11 bases remained unmatched. CDR1 and CDR2 (germline): LNHDA, SQIVND (reference sequence). The source of the sample is a study of graft-versus-host responses after intestinal transplantation. The data were produced by immunoSEQ multiplex PCR, yet TCRdb's version contains in-frame clones alone and is incomplete. The data show over 70,000 clones, 83% seen once. Sample: unstimulated CD8+ T cells sorted from spleen or lymph node cells, taken before intestinal transplant. The sequence derives from a human donor who received an intestinal transplant. This sequence joins TRBV19 and TRBJ1-5; 11 nucleotides line up with TRBD1. The CDR3 is CASSQTGTGGTQPQHF. In DNA, the CDR3 is TGTGCCAGTAGCCAAACTGGGACAGGGGGTACCCAGCCCCAGCATTTT.